The 21 T cell receptor beta chains below all came from one sample that was sequenced in a study of Graves' ophthalmopathy and Graves' hyperthyroidism. From RNA, the CDR3 regions of TCR beta chains were amplified and sequenced. RT-PCR with HTBI primers came first, then second-round multiplex PCR. Each CDR3 protein gets one entry after TCRdb re-called the multiplex PCR reads with MiXCR. The table records about 160,000 distinct CDR3 sequences, 35% to 45% of them present only once. The source material was peripheral blood. The receptors stem from a young man with Graves' ophthalmopathy.

The table lists this clonotype with many counts. The chain combines TRBV20-1 with TRBJ2-7; 13 bases agree with TRBD2. CDR1 is DFQATT, CDR2 SNEGSKA, per germline (reference sequence). V lost 4 bases and J lost 4; bases outside the gene matches: 4. CDR3 length equals 14 residues. The CDR3 spells CSAILAGGRYEQYF. The DNA for the CDR3 is TGCAGTGCTATACTAGCGGGAGGGAGGTACGAGCAGTACTTC.

In this sample, this clonotype turned up many times. The chain joins TRBV6-5 to TRBJ2-7; 12 bases map to TRBD2. Looked up from germline, CDR1 is MNHEY and CDR2 is SVGAGI. The ends lost 7 bases at V and 2 bases at J; junction bases unmatched: 3. CDR3 length: 14 residues. The CDR3 sequence: CASTPSGRAYEQYF. In DNA form, the CDR3 reads TGTGCCAGCACCCCTAGCGGGAGGGCCTACGAGCAGTACTTC.

The V gene is TRBV12-3 or TRBV12-4, the J gene TRBJ1-5; the D is unclear. V lost 5 bases, J lost 4 bases, and 18 bases lay in between. The CDR3 spans 16 residues. CDR3 DNA: TGTGCCAGCAGTACAAATCCCGGGCTACGGAATCAGCCCCAGCATTTT. Translated, it gives CASSTNPGLRNQPQHF.

The V and J genes are TRBV12-3 or TRBV12-4 and TRBJ2-7; 10 positions match TRBD2. Unmatched junction bases numbered 7, after V lost 3 bases and J lost 2 bases. This CDR3 comprises 16 residues. The CDR3 DNA reads as TGTGCCAGCAGTTTTAAGGGACTAGCGCGAACCTACGAGCAGTACTTC. Protein sequence: CASSFKGLARTYEQYF.

This chain connects TRBV7-2 to TRBJ1-1; no clear D. Trimming cost V 0 bases and J 0 bases, with 11 bases left between them. There are 16 residues in the CDR3. The germline V gene encodes CDR1 SGHTA and CDR2 FQGNSA. CDR3 in amino acids: CASSLAPSLMNTEAFF. For the CDR3, the DNA is TGTGCCAGCAGCTTAGCTCCCTCATTAATGAACACTGAAGCTTTCTTT.

In its sample, this clonotype was seen a few times. The CDR3 reads CASSQDLNSYEQYF. The CDR3 DNA reads as TGTGCCAGCAGTCAGGACTTAAATTCCTACGAGCAGTACTTC. This sequence joins TRBV28 and TRBJ2-7; TRBD2 might be the D (5 bases). Between the trimmed V and J ends, which lost 5 bases and 1 base, there was a span of 12 bases. The CDR3 covers 14 residues. Germline CDR1 and CDR2: MDHEN and SYDVKM.

This clonotype was counted at least ten times. V is TRBV6-2 or TRBV6-3 and J is TRBJ2-6, with no clear D. This CDR3 has 12 residues. Trimming removed 6 bases at V and 4 bases at J, with 4 bases between. Germline V gene sequence: CDR1 MNHEY, CDR2 SVGEGT. CDR3 DNA sequence: TGTGCCAGCAGAGCCGGGGCCAACGTCCTGACTTTC. It codes for CASRAGANVLTF.

About this clonotype itself: Given the absence of the conserved phenylalanine or tryptophan at the CDR3 end, a read error is likely. The CDR3 region has the DNA TGTGCCATCAGTATGGGACAGGGTAACTATGGCTACACCCTC. Residues: CAISMGQGNYGYTL. V gene TRBV10-3 combines with J gene TRBJ1-2; 9 positions match TRBD1. The germline CDR1 and CDR2 sequences are ENHRY and SYGVKD. The CDR3 has 14 amino acids. With V trimmed by 5 bases and J by 1 base, 2 bases remained unmatched.

The CDR3 loop is CASSLLLANTEAFF. Written as DNA, the CDR3 is TGTGCCAGCAGTCTCCTTCTGGCGAACACTGAAGCTTTCTTT. V usage is TRBV28 and J usage is TRBJ1-1; D gene uncertain. V gave up 5 bases and J gave up 1 base, with 11 bases separating them. The CDR3 has 14 residues. The germline CDR1 and CDR2 sequences are MDHEN and SYDVKM.

This clonotype was observed many times. This sequence joins TRBV29-1 and TRBJ1-1; TRBD1 agrees at 7 bases. From germline, CDR1 is SQVTM and CDR2 ANQGSEA. The ends lost 4 bases at V and 1 base at J; junction bases unmatched: 6. This CDR3 has 14 residues. The CDR3 sequence is CSVGQGGTNTEAFF. DNA for the CDR3: TGCAGCGTTGGACAGGGTGGGACGAACACTGAAGCTTTCTTT.

This clonotype was counted a few times. This CDR3 is CASSPQGAGTEAFF. In nucleotides, the CDR3 is TGTGCCAGCAGTCCTCAGGGGGCCGGTACTGAAGCTTTCTTT. The rearrangement joins TRBV27 to TRBJ1-1, with 8 bases aligning to TRBD1. Germline assignment: CDR1 MNHEY and CDR2 SMNVEV (reference sequence). With 5 bases clipped from V and 5 bases from J, the junction kept 7 bases outside the gene matches. The CDR3 has 14 amino acids.

J is TRBJ2-5 and V is TRBV6-5; TRBD2 agrees at 9 bases. The CDR3 is 17 residues long. The germline V gene has CDR1 MNHEY and CDR2 SVGAGI. The junction had 7 bases not matched to a gene; V was cut back by 0 bases and J by 2 bases. In DNA, the CDR3 is TGTGCCAGCAGTTACTCACGTCGACTAGCGGAGCAAGAGACCCAGTACTTC. This encodes CASSYSRRLAEQETQYF.

Of note for this clonotype: One junction end disagrees with the germline gene, perhaps due to a read error. V usage is TRBV12-3 or TRBV12-4 and J usage is TRBJ2-2, with 7 bases fitting TRBD2. The CDR3 runs 15 residues. CDR3 amino acids: CVSRPTSDFGGELFF. CDR3 DNA: TGTGTCAGCAGGCCCACTAGCGACTTTGGCGGGGAGCTGTTTTTT.

This clonotype appeared many times. V usage is TRBV29-1 and J usage is TRBJ2-7; 8 bases fit TRBD1. The ends lost 6 bases at V and 6 bases at J; junction bases unmatched: 13. The germline gives CDR1 SQVTM, CDR2 ANQGSEA. This CDR3 region has 14 residues. This CDR3 reads CSVDGQGSRGEQYF. The CDR3 nucleotides are TGCAGCGTAGATGGACAGGGAAGTAGGGGCGAGCAGTACTTC.

This clonotype showed up many times. This sequence may be a read error, since a much larger clone differs from it by one base. The conserved phenylalanine or tryptophan is not found at the CDR3 terminus, so this likely reflects a read error. The genes are TRBV6-2 or TRBV6-3 and TRBJ2-7; 7 bases fit TRBD2. The CDR3 has 12 amino acids. The trim removed 8 bases at V and 3 bases at J, leaving 4 bases unmatched. CDR1 MNHEY and CDR2 SVGEGT come from the germline V gene. The CDR3 is CASGDYLYEQYS. The CDR3 DNA follows: TGTGCCAGCGGGGACTACCTCTACGAGCAGTACTCC.

This clonotype occurred many times. The chain recombines TRBV6-6 with TRBJ2-2, with D maybe TRBD1 (9 bases). Trimming cost V 4 bases and J 6 bases, with 27 bases left between them. This CDR3 comprises 19 residues. Germline CDR1 is MNHNY and CDR2 is SVGAGI (reference sequence). CDR3 residues: CASSSEDRGGLATPGELFF. The CDR3 region has the DNA TGTGCCAGCAGTTCCGAGGACAGGGGAGGACTAGCAACCCCCGGGGAGCTGTTTTTT.

In this sample, this clonotype turned up many times. The chain couples TRBV20-1 to TRBJ1-6, with 9 bases aligning to TRBD1. With 6 bases clipped from V and 9 bases from J, the junction kept 6 bases outside the gene matches. CDR1 DFQATT and CDR2 SNEGSKA come from the germline V gene (reference sequence). The CDR3 has 13 residues. The CDR3 DNA reads TGCAGTGCCCTCCGGGACAGGGTTTCACCCCTCCACTTT. Its protein product is CSALRDRVSPLHF.

The chain links TRBV27 to TRBJ2-5, with 7 bases matching TRBD1. The CDR3 is 14 amino acids. The V gene's germline CDR1 is MNHEY and CDR2 SMNVEV (reference sequence). V gave up 1 base and J gave up 3 bases; unmatched junction bases: 2. The CDR3 reads CASSLFQGEETQYF. The CDR3 region has the DNA TGTGCCAGCAGTTTATTTCAGGGGGAAGAGACCCAGTACTTC.

In nucleotides, the CDR3 is TGCGCCAGCAGCTTGGGTTTCCAGCAAGCTTTCTTT. It is translated as CASSLGFQQAFF. The rearrangement joins TRBV5-1 to TRBJ1-1, with D hard to call. CDR1 and CDR2 (germline): SGHRS, YFSETQ. There are 12 residues in the CDR3. Trimming shortened V by 0 bases and J by 9 bases, and 9 bases separated the two germline ends.

The chain couples TRBV24-1 to TRBJ2-5; 7 bases align to TRBD1. Germline-derived CDR1 and CDR2 are KGHDR and SFDVKD. V was pared by 3 bases and J by 4 bases, with 7 bases of the junction left unmatched. The CDR3 runs 15 residues. In DNA, the CDR3 is TGTGCCACCAGTGATCGACAGGGTGCGGGAGAGACCCAGTACTTC. This encodes CATSDRQGAGETQYF.

This clonotype was observed many times. This chain links TRBV20-1 with TRBJ1-1, with 7 bases lining up with TRBD1. The CDR3 consists of 15 residues. In germline, CDR1 is DFQATT, CDR2 SNEGSKA (reference sequence). V gave up 8 bases and J gave up 0 bases; unmatched junction bases: 12. The CDR3 loop reads CSPGGTDSVNTEAFF. The CDR3 DNA reads TGCAGTCCGGGAGGGACAGACTCTGTGAACACTGAAGCTTTCTTT.